Reported below is one TCR beta chain. The count of this clone is one. The antigen it recognizes is unknown. Per-base qualities were not stored, and no clone one base away is much larger. Each collaborating institution followed its own protocols to collect whole blood in K2EDTA tubes. For TCRbeta analysis, collaborators shipped samples as frozen whole blood, isolated PBMCs, or DNA extracted from either of those sample types. The immunoSEQ Assay, a bias-controlled multiplex PCR, was used to amplify TCRbeta CDR3 regions from genomic DNA. For the original study's pipeline: Nucleated cell counts per sample were estimated from amplification of reference gene primers within the assay. Sequence reads were collapsed and filtered to measure the absolute abundance of every unique TCRbeta CDR3 rearrangement. For each sample, productive Simpson clonality was calculated by taking the square root of Simpson's diversity index across productive rearrangements. The immuneACCESS repertoire file appears here via TCRdb, limited to in-frame rearrangements. These files lack a portion of the clones; in checked studies, under half of the deficit traces to unresolved V genes, and the cause of the others is not known. V, J and clone size reflect that table, while D and trimming were determined from the DNA. The sample records 80,000 to 95,000 clones, roughly 86% of which are singletons. The ten largest clones add up to more than 5.5% of the sample.

This record comes from a study of blood T cell repertoires in COVID-19 (dated by TCRdb to about 2020). For the study in its entirety: The collaborator samples originated in the United States, Italy and Spain and spanned the acute and convalescent phases of COVID-19. The prospective study material was composed of cDNA or gDNA derived from T cells, B-cell-depleted T cells, or PBMCs. Subjects who had been exposed to COVID-19, were actively infected with it, or had recovered from it provided the deeply sampled blood TCRbeta repertoires that made up the dataset. A freely available public database, intended as a resource for researchers studying the immune response to SARS-CoV-2, is where the repertoires were released. The samples were drawn from the first 160 participants of the ongoing ImmuneRACE study and from some 1,300 subjects provided by 6 global collaborators. Sample metadata almost always included a de-identified subject ID, COVID-19 status, age in years and sex. Where available, HLA class I and class II types were taken from metadata supplied by the sample provider and were not determined by assay-based typing.

What the work shows at the level of the full study, not this receptor alone: How much clinical and demographic metadata was included differed by source and by participant, and the metadata was provided uncurated.

This clonotype was sampled from a man aged 65 to 85 with acute or convalescent COVID-19. Input material: peripheral blood.

The DNA is as follows: TGTGCCAGCAGTTCCCGGGACAGGAGTTACGAGCAGTACTTC. Translated, this gives CASSSRDRSYEQYF. This chain joins TRBV28 to TRBJ2-7; a stretch of 8 junction bases matches TRBD1. Spanning cysteine to phenylalanine, the CDR3 consists of 14 amino acids. Only the CDR3 DNA is retained, 42 bases long and in frame from the first base. CDR1 and CDR2 were assigned from the germline V gene as MDHEN and SYDVKM. Trimmed from V: 4 bases; trimmed from J: 4 bases; junction bases lacking a gene match: 6.